The rows below give T cell receptor beta chains drawn from one sample of a study of cytomegalovirus exposure and HLA in healthy donors. This table comes from immunoSEQ multiplex PCR, and its TCRdb copy is limited to in-frame clones, with some not included. Here the sample spans about 160,000 clones, approximately 81% being singletons. The sequenced sample was PBMCs. The receptors shown here come from a man aged 30-40 years in good health and CMV-seronegative. Both conserved end residues are part of each CDR3. A D gene is named only where the DNA matches it firmly. The size field is filled for only some rows; it gives once, few, many or a size class.

clone size: NA; V gene: TRBV4-1; J gene: TRBJ2-7; D gene: NA; CDR3 protein: CASSQDRVPGEQYF; CDR3 DNA: TGCGCCAGCAGCCAAGATCGGGTACCGGGCGAGCAGTACTTC
clone size: NA; V gene: TRBV7-9; J gene: TRBJ1-1; D gene: TRBD1; CDR3 protein: CASSLEQGSEAFF; CDR3 DNA: TGTGCCAGCAGCTTAGAACAGGGGTCAGAAGCTTTCTTT
clone size: NA; V gene: TRBV5-1; J gene: TRBJ1-1; D gene: NA; CDR3 protein: CASSSSTARFEAFF; CDR3 DNA: TGCGCCAGCAGCTCATCTACAGCCCGATTTGAAGCTTTCTTT
clone size: NA; V gene: TRBV6-1; J gene: TRBJ1-4; D gene: NA; CDR3 protein: CASSDPTRGKLFF; CDR3 DNA: TGTGCCAGCAGTGACCCCACAAGAGGAAAACTGTTTTTT
clone size: NA; V gene: TRBV6-5; J gene: TRBJ1-1; D gene: NA; CDR3 protein: CASSPGHMNTEAFF; CDR3 DNA: TGTGCCAGCAGTCCGGGACATATGAACACTGAAGCTTTCTTT
clone size: NA; V gene: TRBV4-3; J gene: TRBJ2-6; D gene: TRBD1; CDR3 protein: CASSQAPGQGAGANVLTF; CDR3 DNA: TGCGCCAGCAGCCAAGCGCCGGGACAGGGGGCTGGGGCCAACGTCCTGACTTTC
clone size: NA; V gene: TRBV18; J gene: TRBJ1-2; D gene: TRBD1; CDR3 protein: CASSTNGDSTGGYTF; CDR3 DNA: TGTGCCAGCTCAACGAACGGGGACAGTACGGGAGGCTACACCTTC
clone size: NA; V gene: TRBV30; J gene: TRBJ1-6; D gene: NA; CDR3 protein: CAWSVRQDYNSPLHF; CDR3 DNA: TGTGCCTGGAGTGTACGTCAGGACTATAATTCACCCCTCCACTTT
clone size: NA; V gene: TRBV6-1; J gene: TRBJ2-1; D gene: TRBD2; CDR3 protein: CASSESPSGGGFRNEQFF; CDR3 DNA: TGTGCCAGCAGTGAATCCCCAAGCGGGGGGGGGTTTAGGAATGAGCAGTTCTTC
clone size: NA; V gene: TRBV9; J gene: TRBJ2-6; D gene: TRBD2; CDR3 protein: CASSASGSYSGANVLTF; CDR3 DNA: TGTGCCAGCAGCGCTAGCGGTAGTTACTCTGGGGCCAACGTCCTGACTTTC
clone size: few; V gene: TRBV4-1; J gene: TRBJ2-1; D gene: NA; CDR3 protein: CASSQDLSAANEQFF; CDR3 DNA: TGCGCCAGCAGCCAAGATCTTTCGGCGGCCAATGAGCAGTTCTTC
clone size: NA; V gene: TRBV5-1; J gene: TRBJ2-5; D gene: TRBD1; CDR3 protein: CASSPGTGQETQYF; CDR3 DNA: TGCGCCAGCAGCCCAGGGACAGGGCAAGAGACCCAGTACTTC
clone size: NA; V gene: TRBV21-1; J gene: TRBJ2-7; D gene: NA; CDR3 protein: CATPPGQGGYEQYF; CDR3 DNA: TGTGCCACTCCTCCCGGACAGGGTGGCTACGAGCAGTACTTC
clone size: once; V gene: TRBV9; J gene: TRBJ2-1; D gene: TRBD1; CDR3 protein: CASSVQGANEQFF; CDR3 DNA: TGTGCCAGCAGCGTACAGGGGGCTAATGAGCAGTTCTTC
clone size: NA; V gene: TRBV23-1; J gene: TRBJ2-7; D gene: TRBD2; CDR3 protein: CASSQSYVLAGDRSYEQYF; CDR3 DNA: TGCGCCAGCAGTCAATCGTATGTCCTAGCGGGAGACCGCTCCTACGAGCAGTACTTC
clone size: NA; V gene: TRBV2; J gene: TRBJ1-4; D gene: NA; CDR3 protein: CASRDTGALELNEKLFF; CDR3 DNA: TGTGCCAGCAGGGATACAGGAGCCCTAGAACTTAATGAAAAACTGTTTTTT
clone size: few; V gene: TRBV7-2; J gene: TRBJ2-1; D gene: TRBD2; CDR3 protein: CASSLMAGGSYNEQFF; CDR3 DNA: TGTGCCAGCAGCTTAATGGCGGGGGGTTCCTACAATGAGCAGTTCTTC
clone size: NA; V gene: TRBV6-1; J gene: TRBJ2-3; D gene: TRBD2; CDR3 protein: CASSVVLELAGPDTQYF; CDR3 DNA: TGTGCCAGCAGTGTCGTTTTGGAACTAGCGGGACCCGATACGCAGTATTTT
clone size: NA; V gene: TRBV5-1; J gene: TRBJ2-2; D gene: NA; CDR3 protein: CASFTGPNTGELFF; CDR3 DNA: TGCGCCAGCTTCACAGGGCCGAACACCGGGGAGCTGTTTTTT
clone size: NA; V gene: TRBV5-5; J gene: TRBJ1-5; D gene: NA; CDR3 protein: CASSSLPDSSNQPQHF; CDR3 DNA: TGTGCCAGCAGCTCCCTTCCCGACAGTAGCAATCAGCCCCAGCATTTT
clone size: NA; V gene: TRBV7-2; J gene: TRBJ2-7; D gene: TRBD1; CDR3 protein: CASSRTGDSYEQYF; CDR3 DNA: TGTGCCAGCAGCCGTACAGGGGATTCCTACGAGCAGTACTTC
clone size: few; V gene: TRBV7-3; J gene: TRBJ2-5; D gene: TRBD1; CDR3 protein: CASSYWGDRQETQYF; CDR3 DNA: TGTGCCAGCAGCTACTGGGGGGACAGGCAAGAGACCCAGTACTTC
clone size: NA; V gene: TRBV4-2; J gene: TRBJ1-3; D gene: NA; CDR3 protein: CASSQDLSGGLGNTIYF; CDR3 DNA: TGTGCCAGCAGCCAAGATTTATCTGGGGGCCTAGGAAACACCATATATTTT
clone size: NA; V gene: TRBV4-2; J gene: TRBJ2-1; D gene: TRBD1; CDR3 protein: CASSQETGGRSYNEQFF; CDR3 DNA: TGTGCCAGCAGCCAAGAAACAGGGGGTCGCTCCTACAATGAGCAGTTCTTC
clone size: NA; V gene: TRBV5-1; J gene: TRBJ1-6; D gene: TRBD1; CDR3 protein: CASSSGTADNSPLHF; CDR3 DNA: TGCGCCAGCAGCTCCGGGACAGCGGATAATTCACCCCTCCACTTT
clone size: NA; V gene: TRBV18; J gene: TRBJ1-2; D gene: NA; CDR3 protein: CASSPVEVKGGGYTF; CDR3 DNA: TGTGCCAGCTCACCGGTAGAGGTGAAAGGGGGTGGCTACACCTTC
clone size: NA; V gene: TRBV29-1; J gene: TRBJ1-2; D gene: TRBD1; CDR3 protein: CSVGRQGAYGYTF; CDR3 DNA: TGCAGCGTTGGAAGACAGGGGGCCTATGGCTACACCTTC
clone size: once; V gene: TRBV19; J gene: TRBJ1-1; D gene: NA; CDR3 protein: CASTRNTEAFF; CDR3 DNA: TGTGCCAGTACCAGAAACACTGAAGCTTTCTTT
clone size: NA; V gene: TRBV5-1; J gene: TRBJ1-1; D gene: NA; CDR3 protein: CASSLELGSGAFF; CDR3 DNA: TGCGCCAGCAGCTTGGAGTTGGGGAGCGGAGCTTTCTTT
clone size: NA; V gene: TRBV19; J gene: TRBJ2-3; D gene: NA; CDR3 protein: CASSTIITDTQYF; CDR3 DNA: TGTGCCAGTAGTACTATTATCACAGATACGCAGTATTTT
clone size: NA; V gene: TRBV12-5; J gene: TRBJ2-7; D gene: TRBD1; CDR3 protein: CASGLDRGYEQYF; CDR3 DNA: TGTGCTAGTGGTTTGGACAGGGGGTACGAGCAGTACTTC
clone size: NA; V gene: TRBV9; J gene: TRBJ2-5; D gene: TRBD1; CDR3 protein: CASSVAGRGGESDQETQYF; CDR3 DNA: TGTGCCAGCAGCGTAGCGGGCCGAGGGGGCGAGTCTGACCAAGAGACCCAGTACTTC
clone size: NA; V gene: TRBV6-1; J gene: TRBJ2-7; D gene: TRBD2; CDR3 protein: CASSDWLAGIYSYEQYF; CDR3 DNA: TGTGCCAGCAGTGATTGGCTAGCGGGGATTTATTCCTACGAGCAGTACTTC
clone size: NA; V gene: TRBV19; J gene: TRBJ2-5; D gene: TRBD2; CDR3 protein: CASSSYGLAGGLQETQYF; CDR3 DNA: TGTGCCAGTAGTAGCTACGGACTAGCGGGAGGCCTCCAAGAGACCCAGTACTTC
clone size: once; V gene: TRBV7-8; J gene: TRBJ2-1; D gene: TRBD2; CDR3 protein: CASSLTSGSLGEQFF; CDR3 DNA: TGTGCCAGCAGCTTAACTAGCGGGAGCCTCGGTGAGCAGTTCTTC
clone size: NA; V gene: TRBV29-1; J gene: TRBJ2-1; D gene: NA; CDR3 protein: CSVGGESSYNEQFF; CDR3 DNA: TGCAGCGTTGGGGGGGAGAGCTCCTACAATGAGCAGTTCTTC
clone size: NA; V gene: TRBV4-2; J gene: TRBJ2-3; D gene: NA; CDR3 protein: CASSQEPAASTDTQYF; CDR3 DNA: TGTGCCAGCAGCCAAGAGCCAGCGGCTAGCACAGATACGCAGTATTTT
clone size: NA; V gene: TRBV5-4; J gene: TRBJ2-5; D gene: TRBD1; CDR3 protein: CASSLTGTGKVQETQYF; CDR3 DNA: TGTGCCAGCAGCTTAACCGGGACAGGGAAGGTCCAAGAGACCCAGTACTTC
clone size: NA; V gene: TRBV7-9; J gene: TRBJ2-3; D gene: TRBD2; CDR3 protein: CASSLLAGGPSYF; CDR3 DNA: TGTGCCAGCAGCTTACTAGCGGGGGGGCCTTCGTATTTT
clone size: NA; V gene: TRBV28; J gene: TRBJ2-3; D gene: NA; CDR3 protein: CASRLAEDTQYF; CDR3 DNA: TGTGCCAGCAGACTAGCAGAAGATACGCAGTATTTT
clone size: NA; V gene: TRBV7-3; J gene: TRBJ2-1; D gene: TRBD2; CDR3 protein: CASSPSGIYNEQFF; CDR3 DNA: TGTGCCAGCAGCCCTAGCGGAATTTACAATGAGCAGTTCTTC
clone size: NA; V gene: TRBV4-2; J gene: TRBJ2-1; D gene: TRBD2; CDR3 protein: CASSQDSGGANEQFF; CDR3 DNA: TGTGCCAGCAGCCAAGATAGCGGGGGGGCCAATGAGCAGTTCTTC
clone size: NA; V gene: TRBV30; J gene: TRBJ1-6; D gene: TRBD1; CDR3 protein: CAWNVLGQPSSYNSPLHF; CDR3 DNA: TGTGCCTGGAATGTACTGGGACAGCCGAGCTCCTATAATTCACCCCTCCACTTT
clone size: NA; V gene: TRBV27; J gene: TRBJ2-5; D gene: NA; CDR3 protein: CASSPPGGETQYF; CDR3 DNA: TGTGCCAGCAGTCCCCCCGGGGGAGAGACCCAGTACTTC
clone size: NA; V gene: TRBV9; J gene: TRBJ2-3; D gene: TRBD1; CDR3 protein: CASSGRDRDSNWGTDTQYF; CDR3 DNA: TGTGCCAGCAGCGGAAGGGACAGAGATTCCAATTGGGGCACAGATACGCAGTATTTT
clone size: NA; V gene: TRBV7-9; J gene: TRBJ2-3; D gene: TRBD1; CDR3 protein: CASSYPSGQGADTQYF; CDR3 DNA: TGTGCCAGCAGCTACCCCTCGGGCCAGGGGGCAGATACGCAGTATTTT
clone size: NA; V gene: TRBV19; J gene: TRBJ1-1; D gene: NA; CDR3 protein: CASSITGNTEAFF; CDR3 DNA: TGTGCCAGTAGTATAACAGGGAACACTGAAGCTTTCTTT